A selection of T cell receptor beta chains follows, all from one sample in a study of blood T cell repertoires in COVID-19. The method was immunoSEQ multiplex PCR; TCRdb's version includes in-frame clones alone and lacks a portion of them. The sample includes roughly 260,000 clones, about 90% seen only once; the top ten take under 6.5%. Sequencing used PBMCs or T cells enriched from blood (not recorded which). The receptors originated from a woman in her twenties or thirties with acute COVID-19. Each CDR3 is given with its conserved first and last residue. Each record gives: J gene, clone size, D gene, V gene, CDR3 DNA, CDR3 protein. D genes are given only for firm matches. A row's size may be missing; if present it is once, few, many or a size class.

TRBJ2-5 | few | - | TRBV2 | TGTGCCAGCAGCAGGGGCCAAGAGACCCAGTACTTC | CASSRGQETQYF
TRBJ2-7 | - | TRBD2 | TRBV4-1 | TGCGCCAGCAGCCAAGACGGACTAGCGGGGGAGATTTCCTACGAGCAGTACTTC | CASSQDGLAGEISYEQYF
TRBJ2-1 | - | TRBD1 | TRBV5-1 | TGCGCCAGCAGCGAACAGGGGGTGCCCGCCTACAATGAGCAGTTCTTC | CASSEQGVPAYNEQFF
TRBJ1-5 | - | - | TRBV28 | TGTGCCAGCAGTTCGGGCAGGGCGCAGCCCCAGCATTTT | CASSSGRAQPQHF
TRBJ1-2 | - | - | TRBV12-3/TRBV12-4 | TGTGCCAGCAGTTTAGTTGGGGGGTATGGCTACACCTTC | CASSLVGGYGYTF
TRBJ1-3 | - | TRBD1 | TRBV12-3/TRBV12-4 | TGTGCCAGCAGTCCGGACAGGGGGGACACCATATATTTT | CASSPDRGDTIYF
TRBJ1-4 | - | TRBD1 | TRBV7-9 | TGTGCCAGCAGCCTGACAGGGAGAGGAAAAAAACTGTTTTTT | CASSLTGRGKKLFF
TRBJ1-2 | - | - | TRBV5-1 | TGCGCCAGCAGCTTGGGGCCGAATAATGGCTACACCTTC | CASSLGPNNGYTF
TRBJ2-2 | - | - | TRBV4-2 | TGTGCCAGCAGCCAAGGAGACATAAACACCGGGGAGCTGTTTTTT | CASSQGDINTGELFF
TRBJ1-2 | - | - | TRBV14 | TGTGCCAGCAGCCCTTACACGGGGGACCACTATGGCTACACCTTC | CASSPYTGDHYGYTF
TRBJ2-5 | - | TRBD2 | TRBV2 | TGTGCCAGCAGTGCGCGGGAGGGCGGAGGGGGCCAAGAGACCCAGTACTTC | CASSAREGGGGQETQYF
TRBJ2-3 | - | TRBD2 | TRBV7-8 | TGTGCCAGCAGCGACCAAGCGGGGCGCTTCACAGATACGCAGTATTTT | CASSDQAGRFTDTQYF
TRBJ2-5 | - | - | TRBV2 | TGTGCCAGCTCGTTAATCGAAGAGACCCAGTACTTC | CASSLIEETQYF
TRBJ1-2 | - | TRBD1 | TRBV4-1 | TGCGCCAGCAGCCCCCCCTGGGGACAGACTAACTATGGCTACACCTTC | CASSPPWGQTNYGYTF
TRBJ1-5 | - | TRBD1 | TRBV12-3/TRBV12-4 | TGTGCCAGCGGACAGGGGGGGCAGCCCCAGCATTTT | CASGQGGQPQHF
TRBJ2-3 | - | TRBD1 | TRBV5-5 | TGTGCCAGCTTACGGACAGGGAAAACAGATACGCAGTATTTT | CASLRTGKTDTQYF
TRBJ2-7 | - | TRBD1 | TRBV13 | TGTGCCAGCAGCCCACAGGGGGCGCCCACCTACGAGCAGTACTTC | CASSPQGAPTYEQYF
TRBJ2-7 | - | TRBD2 | TRBV2 | TGTGCCAGCAGTATCTGGATAGGGACTAGTCGCTACGAGCAGTACTTC | CASSIWIGTSRYEQYF
TRBJ1-5 | - | TRBD1 | TRBV6-1 | TGTGCCAGCAGTCCTAACCCGGACAGGGTTCAGCCCCAGCATTTT | CASSPNPDRVQPQHF
TRBJ1-6 | - | TRBD1 | TRBV30 | TGTGCCTGGAGTGTTGGACAGGGTAATTCACCCCTCCACTTT | CAWSVGQGNSPLHF
TRBJ2-1 | - | TRBD2 | TRBV28 | TGTGCCAGCAGTTTCCGTCTAGCGGGGGGAGATGAGCAGTTCTTC | CASSFRLAGGDEQFF
TRBJ1-1 | - | - | TRBV6-5 | TGTGCCAGCAGTTACGTCGGACAAAACACTGAAGCTTTCTTT | CASSYVGQNTEAFF
TRBJ1-2 | - | - | TRBV28 | TGTGCCAGCAGTATTGGCCCAGGACAGAAAAGAGACTATGGCTACACCTTC | CASSIGPGQKRDYGYTF
TRBJ1-2 | - | TRBD1 | TRBV4-1 | TGCGCCAGCAGCCAAGTTCAGGGGGCGACTGGCTACACCTTC | CASSQVQGATGYTF
TRBJ1-5 | - | - | TRBV2 | TGTGCCAGCAGCTCCGGACCCGTAGGGGTCAGCAATCAGCCCCAGCATTTT | CASSSGPVGVSNQPQHF
TRBJ2-7 | - | - | TRBV27 | TGTGCCAGCAGTTTCTATAAATCCCTCGAGCAGTACTTC | CASSFYKSLEQYF
TRBJ1-1 | - | - | TRBV19 | TGTGCCAGTAGTATACTGGGGACAATGAACACTGAAGCTTTCTTT | CASSILGTMNTEAFF
TRBJ2-7 | - | TRBD1 | TRBV10-1 | TGCGCCAGCAGCCCGGGACAGAGCTACGAGCAGTACTTC | CASSPGQSYEQYF
TRBJ1-1 | - | - | TRBV28 | TGTGCCAGTGGCCCCTTAGCGAACACTGAAGCTTTCTTT | CASGPLANTEAFF
TRBJ1-1 | - | - | TRBV28 | TGTGCCAGCAGTTTGGCCCGACATGCGGGGGCGCCCACTGAAGCTTTCTTT | CASSLARHAGAPTEAFF
TRBJ2-3 | once | - | TRBV30 | TGTGCCTGGAGTAGAACAGTGTACACAGATACGCAGTATTTT | CAWSRTVYTDTQYF
TRBJ2-2 | - | TRBD2 | TRBV7-3 | TGTGCCAGCAGCCACGCAGGACTAGCGGGAGGAAACACCGGGGAGCTGTTTTTT | CASSHAGLAGGNTGELFF
TRBJ2-7 | - | TRBD1 | TRBV6-5 | TGTGCCAGCAGGGACAGGGGGGATGGCGAGCAGTACTTC | CASRDRGDGEQYF
TRBJ2-5 | - | - | TRBV7-9 | TGTGCCAGCAGCCCCGAGGGAGTCCCAGAGACCCAGTACTTC | CASSPEGVPETQYF
TRBJ2-6 | - | - | TRBV4-2 | TGTGCCAGCAGGGAACAGGGGGCCAACGTCCTGACTTTC | CASREQGANVLTF
TRBJ1-5 | once | - | TRBV28 | TGTGCCAGCACCAAGACGGGGAGAAGCAATCAGCCCCAGCATTTT | CASTKTGRSNQPQHF
TRBJ2-1 | few | TRBD2 | TRBV19 | TGTGCCAGTACCCAAGGACTAGCGGGACAAGAGCAGTTCTTC | CASTQGLAGQEQFF
TRBJ1-4 | - | TRBD1 | TRBV19 | TGTGCCAGTAGGGACCCCGGGACAGAGAATGAAAAACTGTTTTTT | CASRDPGTENEKLFF
TRBJ1-1 | - | - | TRBV3-1/TRBV3-2 | TGTGCCAGCAGCCTAAGGGGGGAGGGAGAAGCTTTCTTT | CASSLRGEGEAFF
TRBJ2-7 | - | TRBD1 | TRBV19 | TGTGCCAGCCGACAGGGAATGGGGTACGAGCAGTACTTC | CASRQGMGYEQYF
TRBJ1-4 | - | - | TRBV5-1 | TGCGCCAGCAGCTTGTGGCAGAATAATGAAAAACTGTTTTTT | CASSLWQNNEKLFF